Listed here are 17 T cell receptor beta chains from one sample, sequenced in a study of identifying expanded T cells in peripheral blood. This table comes from immunoSEQ multiplex PCR, and its TCRdb copy is limited to in-frame clones, with some not included. The table records about 80,000 clones, around 84% of them present only once. Source material: blood. The receptors were sampled from a person between 18 and 75 years old in good health.

The chain links TRBV28 to TRBJ1-2; D uncertain. Trimming stripped 2 bases from V and 4 bases from J, with 17 bases between. Germline V gene sequence: CDR1 MDHEN, CDR2 SYDVKM. CDR3 length equals 16 residues. CDR3 sequence reads: CASSLEGEGSFYGYTF. The CDR3 DNA reads TGTGCCAGCAGTTTAGAAGGTGAAGGATCGTTCTATGGCTACACCTTC.

The chain carries TRBV5-1 and TRBJ2-3, with 8 bases fitting TRBD2. The CDR3 consists of 15 residues. Germline V gene lookup returns CDR1 SGHRS and CDR2 YFSETQ. After removal of 3 bases from V and 0 bases from J, the junction contained 3 bases not matched to a gene. CDR3 sequence (DNA): TGCGCCAGCAGCTCGAGACTAGCGAGCACAGATACGCAGTATTTT. It specifies CASSSRLASTDTQYF.

The chain combines TRBV7-2 with TRBJ1-5, with a tentative D call TRBD1 (5 bases). Deletions cut 2 bases from V and 3 bases from J, with 11 bases between. Germline CDR1 is SGHTA and CDR2 is FQGNSA. The length of the CDR3 is 15 residues. The CDR3: CASSLMGGANQPQHF. In DNA form, the CDR3 reads TGTGCCAGCAGCTTAATGGGGGGAGCCAATCAGCCCCAGCATTTT.

J is TRBJ2-7 and V is TRBV9; D is unresolved. The CDR3 totals 17 residues. Germline V CDR1 and CDR2: SGDLS, YYNGEE. V lost 0 bases and J 6 bases, leaving 22 bases between the germline ends. The CDR3: CASSVVGHSAAPGEQYF. The CDR3, as DNA: TGTGCCAGCAGCGTAGTAGGCCATTCCGCGGCTCCTGGCGAGCAGTACTTC.

This rearrangement joins TRBV6-1 to TRBJ1-4; D uncertain. Trimming stripped 2 bases from V and 1 base from J, with 11 bases between. The CDR3 loop spans 16 amino acids. The V gene's germline CDR1 is MNHNS and CDR2 SASEGT. The CDR3 spells CASSEPGVITNEKLFF. CDR3 sequence (DNA): TGTGCCAGCAGTGAACCCGGGGTGATAACTAATGAAAAACTGTTTTTT.

The genes are TRBV6-5 and TRBJ2-1; 11 bases align to TRBD2. This CDR3 spans 16 amino acids. Germline trimming cut 4 bases from V and 12 bases from J; bases unmatched to any gene: 14. Germline V gene sequence: CDR1 MNHEY, CDR2 SVGAGI. This CDR3 reads CASSLSPLAGASGQFF. The CDR3 bases are TGTGCCAGCAGTTTATCCCCACTAGCGGGAGCAAGTGGGCAGTTCTTC.

The chain has TRBV9 and TRBJ2-7; D possibly corresponds to TRBD2 (5 bases). V was pared by 1 base and J by 7 bases, with 15 bases between. The CDR3 is 14 amino acids. CDR1 and CDR2 from the germline V gene are SGDLS and YYNGEE. The CDR3 DNA is TGTGCCAGCAGCGTACGAGGGCAAATGGGAGAGCAGTACTTC. Protein sequence: CASSVRGQMGEQYF.

This chain links TRBV28 with TRBJ2-5; 12 bases fit TRBD1. Trimming took 8 bases from V and 1 from J; bases not matched to a gene: 8. This CDR3 comprises 16 residues. CDR1 and CDR2 (germline): MDHEN, SYDVKM. CDR3 DNA sequence: TGTGCCAGCGGGACAGGGGGCGCTTCTATCCAAGAGACCCAGTACTTC. Amino acids: CASGTGGASIQETQYF.

The chain recombines TRBV7-3 with TRBJ2-3; D possibly uses TRBD1 or TRBD2 (5 bases each). The CDR3 spans 16 residues. Germline V gene data show CDR1 as SGHTA and CDR2 as FQGTGA. Trimming took off 2 bases at V and 2 bases at J, with 14 bases between the two ends. The CDR3 reads CASSLWGRSHTDTQYF. For the CDR3, the DNA is TGTGCCAGCAGCTTATGGGGACGATCCCACACAGATACGCAGTATTTT.

The V call is TRBV5-1, the J call TRBJ1-1; D is undetermined. V lost 5 bases and J lost 1, with 12 bases in between. Germline lookup yields CDR1 SGHRS and CDR2 YFSETQ. The CDR3 has 14 residues. The CDR3 DNA reads as TGCGCCAGCAGTCAGTCTATGGGGAACACTGAAGCTTTCTTT. It translates to CASSQSMGNTEAFF.

The rearrangement links TRBV7-2 to TRBJ2-7, with 9 bases fitting TRBD1. In germline, CDR1 is SGHTA, CDR2 FQGNSA. V dropped 5 bases and J dropped 3; count of bases not matched to a gene: 8. CDR3 length: 15 amino acids. In DNA, the CDR3 is TGTGCCAGCAGCCCAGGGACAGGGAGCCACTACGAGCAGTACTTC. It translates to CASSPGTGSHYEQYF. Looking up the rest from reference TRBV7-2 and TRBJ2-7 gives the full variable domain: GAGVSQSPSNKVTEKGKDVELRCDPISGHTALYWYRQSLGQGLEFLIYFQGNSAPDKSGLPSDRFSAERTGGSVSTLTIQRTQQEDSAVYLCASSPGTGSHYEQYFGPGTRLTVT.

This clone appeared a single time. The rearrangement joins TRBV6-5 to TRBJ1-5; 9 nucleotides align to TRBD1. This CDR3 spans 15 amino acids. CDR1 is MNHEY and CDR2 is SVGAGI in the germline V gene. V lost 6 bases, J lost 3 bases, and 6 bases stayed unmatched. The CDR3 is CASSSGQGINQPQHF. CDR3 DNA sequence: TGTGCCAGCAGCTCCGGACAGGGGATCAATCAGCCCCAGCATTTT.

CDR3 nucleotides: TGCGCCAGCAGCTTGGCCCTGGGATCCAACACCGGGGAGCTGTTTTTT. Residues: CASSLALGSNTGELFF. The chain links TRBV5-1 to TRBJ2-2; D is uncertain. The CDR3 length is 16 residues. CDR1 SGHRS and CDR2 YFSETQ come from the germline V gene. V gave up 0 bases and J gave up 2 bases, with 11 bases separating them.

The CDR3 DNA reads TGTGCCAGCAGCCCCCTTGCGGACGGGGCTTTCTTT. Its protein is CASSPLADGAFF. J is TRBJ1-1 and V is TRBV7-9; D is unresolved. This CDR3 region has 12 residues. From germline, CDR1 is SEHNR and CDR2 FQNEAQ (reference sequence). Trimming took 5 bases from V and 11 from J, leaving 15 bases between them. Full variable domain (missing parts from reference TRBV7-9 and TRBJ1-1): DTGVSQNPRHKITKRGQNVTFRCDPISEHNRLYWYRQTLGQGPEFLTYFQNEAQLEKSRLLSDRFSAERPKGSFSTLEIQRTEQGDSAMYLCASSPLADGAFFGQGTRLTVV.

A remark on this clone: Other DNA variants within this sample encode the same CDR3. The rearrangement joins TRBV5-5 to TRBJ2-7, with 12 bases aligning to TRBD2. After removal of 4 bases from V and 4 bases from J, the junction contained 3 bases not matched to a gene. The CDR3 is 14 residues long. Looked up from germline, CDR1 is SGHKS and CDR2 is YYEKEE (reference sequence). CDR3 amino acids: CASSPTSGSYEQYF. The CDR3 bases are TGTGCCAGCAGCCCGACTAGCGGGAGTTACGAGCAGTACTTC. Drawing the rest from reference TRBV5-5 and TRBJ2-7, the complete variable domain is DAGVTQSPTHLIKTRGQQVTLRCSPISGHKSVSWYQQVLGQGPQFIFQYYEKEERGRGNFPDRFSARQFPNYSSELNVNALLLGDSALYLCASSPTSGSYEQYFGPGTRLTVT.

This clone was detected only a few times. The chain is built from TRBV7-2 and TRBJ2-2; possibly TRBD2 for D (6 bases). The CDR3 consists of 16 residues. From germline, CDR1 is SGHTA and CDR2 FQGNSA. V shed 1 base and J shed 9 bases, with 18 bases lying between them. This CDR3 is CASSLVGGWTSRELFF. The CDR3 DNA reads TGTGCCAGCAGCTTAGTGGGGGGATGGACCTCCAGGGAGCTGTTTTTT.

The CDR3 reads CASSSLTGLNQPQHF. As DNA, the CDR3 is TGTGCCAGCAGTTCCTTGACAGGGCTCAATCAGCCCCAGCATTTT. This chain connects TRBV6-5 to TRBJ1-5, with 7 bases aligning to TRBD1. After removal of 4 bases from V and 3 bases from J, the junction contained 6 bases not matched to a gene. Germline assignment: CDR1 MNHEY and CDR2 SVGAGI. There are 15 residues in the CDR3.